A selection of T cell receptor beta chains follows, all from one sample in a study of response to subunit inactivated influenza vaccine. TCRdb reprocessed the RT-PCR reads with MiXCR, giving one entry per CDR3 protein. Of 610,000 or so distinct CDR3 sequences in the sample, less than 15% were seen once. This material consisted of PBMCs from blood, taken approximately 13 days after vaccination. These receptor sequences come from a man in his fifties who received an inactivated influenza vaccine. CDR3s include the opening cysteine and the closing phenylalanine or tryptophan. D genes are given only for firm matches. Size is stated for part of the rows, as once, few or many counts, or as a class when the clone is expanded.

>TRBD1|TRBJ2-2|-|TRBV25-1
TGTGCCAGCAGTGACCCCCACGCCAGGGGGATAAGGACCGGGGAGCTGTTTTTT
CASSDPHARGIRTGELFF
>TRBD1|TRBJ2-7|-|TRBV5-1
TGCGCCAGCAGCTTGGGGGGGACAGGGACTGCTTACGAGCAGTACTTC
CASSLGGTGTAYEQYF
>-|TRBJ2-3|few|TRBV7-9
TGTGCCAGCAGCTGGAATGGAGGGGCCACAGATACGCAGTATTTT
CASSWNGGATDTQYF
>-|TRBJ2-7|-|TRBV28
TGTGCCAGCAGTTGGCCCGAGCAGTACTTC
CASSWPEQYF
>-|TRBJ1-1|-|TRBV15
TGTGCCACCAGCGGTAACACTGAAGCTTTCTTT
CATSGNTEAFF
>TRBD1|TRBJ2-1|many|TRBV2
TGTGCCAGCAGTCGGACAGGGGCCTACAATGAGCAGTTCTTC
CASSRTGAYNEQFF
>TRBD1|TRBJ2-1|few|TRBV4-3
TGCGCCAGCAGCCAGGAACACAGGGGGAGCTCCTACAATGAGCAGTTCTTC
CASSQEHRGSSYNEQFF
>-|TRBJ2-2|-|TRBV20-1
TGCAGTGCTAGGGACTCGAACACCGGGGAGCTGTTTTTT
CSARDSNTGELFF
>TRBD1|TRBJ2-7|-|TRBV12-3/TRBV12-4
TGTGCCAGCAGACGATCCGGGACAGGGGCCTACGAGCAGTACTTC
CASRRSGTGAYEQYF
>TRBD2|TRBJ2-3|few|TRBV10-3
TGTGCCATCTGGGCAGGCACGGGGGGGTATACGCAGTATTTT
CAIWAGTGGYTQYF
>-|TRBJ1-5|many|TRBV20-1
TGCAGTGCTAGGGGCCCCTTCAATCAGCCCCAGCATTTT
CSARGPFNQPQHF
>-|TRBJ2-5|few|TRBV5-1
TGCGCCAGCAGCTTGGGCACGTCCCTGGCCCAAGAGACCCAGTACTTC
CASSLGTSLAQETQYF
>TRBD2|TRBJ2-5|-|TRBV20-1
TGCAGTGCAATGGGACTACCGGAAACACAAGAGACCCAGTACTTC
CSAMGLPETQETQYF
>-|TRBJ1-1|few|TRBV12-3/TRBV12-4
TGTGCCAGCAGTCCATGGACCCTAAGGAACACTGAAGCTTTCTTT
CASSPWTLRNTEAFF
>TRBD2|TRBJ2-1|few|TRBV12-3/TRBV12-4
TGTGCCAGCAGTGCCCTAGCGGGGGGTAAGAATGAGCAGTTCTTC
CASSALAGGKNEQFF
>-|TRBJ2-7|-|TRBV4-3
TGCGCCAGCAGCCAAGAGGGCAGGGGAGCCGAGCAGTACTTC
CASSQEGRGAEQYF
>TRBD2|TRBJ2-7|few|TRBV5-1
TGCGCCAGCAGCAAGAACCTAGCGGGGGGAACCTACGAGCAGTACTTC
CASSKNLAGGTYEQYF
>TRBD1|TRBJ1-6|few|TRBV5-1
TGCGCCAGCAGCTTCGGGACAGTTAATTCACCCCTCCACTTT
CASSFGTVNSPLHF
>-|TRBJ2-7|few|TRBV5-1
TGCGCCAGCAGCTTGGCGCGGAGGGACGACGAGCAGTACTTC
CASSLARRDDEQYF
>TRBD2|TRBJ2-3|few|TRBV2
TGTGCCAGCTCCCTACCGGGACTAGCGGGGGGGGAACCGACCCGGGATACGCAGTATTTT
CASSLPGLAGGEPTRDTQYF
>-|TRBJ2-5|few|TRBV25-1
TGTGCCAGCAGTGAATATGGTCAAGAGACCCAGTACTTC
CASSEYGQETQYF
>TRBD2|TRBJ2-2|few|TRBV15
TGTGCCACCGGGCGGGAGGTAACGAACACCGGGGAGCTGTTTTTT
CATGREVTNTGELFF
>-|TRBJ2-1|-|TRBV20-1
TGCAGTGCTAGTTTACAGGTGGATGAGCAGTTCTTC
CSASLQVDEQFF
>-|TRBJ2-6|few|TRBV29-1
TGCAGCGGCGGGACAGGGGCCAACGTCCTGACTTTC
CSGGTGANVLTF
>-|TRBJ2-1|few|TRBV7-8
TGTGCCAGCCGTCCCACTAGGGAAATGGGGGATGAGCAGTTCTTC
CASRPTREMGDEQFF
>-|TRBJ1-5|few|TRBV12-2
TGTGCAACTGGGGACAGGGTTGAAGATTCCAATCAGCCCCAGCATTTT
CATGDRVEDSNQPQHF
>-|TRBJ2-3|-|TRBV5-6
TGTGCCAGCACTTGGGGAGCAGATACGCAGTATTTT
CASTWGADTQYF
>TRBD1|TRBJ2-3|-|TRBV20-1
TGCAGTGCGCGCAGAGGATCAGGGGGCCGGAATACGCAGTATTTT
CSARRGSGGRNTQYF
>TRBD2|TRBJ2-3|-|TRBV6-5
TGTGCCAGCAGTTATATGGCTAGCGGGGGAGCACAGGATACGCAGTATTTT
CASSYMASGGAQDTQYF
>-|TRBJ2-3|-|TRBV5-1
TGCGCCAGCAGCTCATTATCCCGGGGGGATACGCAGTATTTT
CASSSLSRGDTQYF
>TRBD1|TRBJ2-5|-|TRBV28
TGTGCCAGCAGTTTCTCCGGGACAGCAAAAGAGACCCAGTACTTC
CASSFSGTAKETQYF
>TRBD2|TRBJ2-5|-|TRBV5-1
TGCGCCAGCAGCTCTGGACTAGCGGGACTCGGAGAGACCCAGTACTTC
CASSSGLAGLGETQYF
>-|TRBJ1-2|few|TRBV4-2
TGTGCCAGCAGCCAAGACGGGCAGACTCGCTATGGCTACACCTTC
CASSQDGQTRYGYTF
>-|TRBJ2-7|few|TRBV2
TGTGCCAGCACCAGGCCCCCGTGGGCGGGGTCTAGGTACGAGCAGTACTTC
CASTRPPWAGSRYEQYF
>TRBD1|TRBJ1-2|few|TRBV4-3
TGCGCCAGCAGCCCAGAACTTCTAGACAGGGGTCGAGGCTACACCTTC
CASSPELLDRGRGYTF
>TRBD1|TRBJ1-5|-|TRBV11-2
TGTGCCAGTTCAGGGGGCAGTCAGCCCCAGCATTTT
CASSGGSQPQHF
>TRBD1|TRBJ2-1|few|TRBV11-3
TGTGCCAGCAGCTCCGTGACAGGGGGATACAATGAGCAGTTCTTC
CASSSVTGGYNEQFF
>TRBD2|TRBJ2-7|-|TRBV14
TGTGCCAGCAGCCAAGCGGGACTAACGTACGAGCAGTACTTC
CASSQAGLTYEQYF
>-|TRBJ2-7|many|TRBV12-3/TRBV12-4
TGTGCCAGCAGTTTAGGGAGAAGGGTCGAGCAGTACTTC
CASSLGRRVEQYF
>TRBD2|TRBJ2-3|few|TRBV7-9
TGTGCCAGCAGCTTAGTACTAGCGGGAACCACAGATACGCAGTATTTT
CASSLVLAGTTDTQYF
>-|TRBJ2-1|many|TRBV10-3
TGTGCCATCAGTGGGGCTAGCGTGCATGAGCAGTTCTTC
CAISGASVHEQFF
>TRBD2|TRBJ2-3|-|TRBV20-1
TGCAGTGCTTTACTAGCGGGGGGGCCAGGGACGCAGTATTTT
CSALLAGGPGTQYF
>-|TRBJ1-2|-|TRBV12-3/TRBV12-4
TGTGCCAGCAGTCGGGGGAGTCTCTATGGCTACACCTTC
CASSRGSLYGYTF